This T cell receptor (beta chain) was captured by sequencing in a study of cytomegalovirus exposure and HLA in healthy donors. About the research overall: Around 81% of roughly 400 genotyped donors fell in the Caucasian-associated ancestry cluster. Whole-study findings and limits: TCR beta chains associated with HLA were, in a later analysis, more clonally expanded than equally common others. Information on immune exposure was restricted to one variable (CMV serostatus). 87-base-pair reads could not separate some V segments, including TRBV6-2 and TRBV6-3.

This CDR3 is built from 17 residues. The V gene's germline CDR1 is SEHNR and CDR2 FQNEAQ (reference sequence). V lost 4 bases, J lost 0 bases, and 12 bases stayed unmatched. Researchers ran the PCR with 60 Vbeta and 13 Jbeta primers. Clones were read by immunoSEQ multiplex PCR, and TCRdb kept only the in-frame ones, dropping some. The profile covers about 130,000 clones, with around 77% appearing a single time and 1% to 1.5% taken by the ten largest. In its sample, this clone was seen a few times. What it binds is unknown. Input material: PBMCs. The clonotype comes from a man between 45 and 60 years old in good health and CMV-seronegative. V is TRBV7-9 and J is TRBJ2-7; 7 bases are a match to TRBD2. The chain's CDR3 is CASSSYLSGTFSYEQYF. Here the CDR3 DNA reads TGTGCCAGCAGCTCGTATTTAAGCGGGACTTTCTCCTACGAGCAGTACTTC.